This TCR beta chain was captured in a study of blood T cell repertoires in COVID-19. Study context: Samples taken during acute and convalescent COVID-19 were collected in the United States, Italy and Spain.

A Seattle source enrolled patients during active infection and followed them longitudinally. The V and J ends lost 4 bases and 2 bases respectively, with 28 bases between them. The CDR3 loop spans 19 amino acids. Germline V gene sequence: CDR1 SGHRS, CDR2 YFSETQ. TCRdb keeps only in-frame clones here, not all; method: immunoSEQ multiplex PCR. The top ten clones hold approximately 13% of a sample with about 180,000 clones, roughly 89% of them seen once. The receptor comes from a woman between 65 and 79 years old with COVID-19, enrolled during active disease. Sequencing used peripheral blood. This chain uses TRBV5-1 with TRBJ2-7; D might be TRBD1 or TRBD2, each matching 7 bases. This CDR3 is CASSLGTASPGLSTYEQYF. The CDR3 DNA is TGCGCCAGCAGCCTGGGGACAGCGAGCCCGGGACTATCAACCTACGAGCAGTACTTC. Together with reference TRBV5-1 and TRBJ2-7, the CDR3 gives the full variable domain: KAGVTQTPRYLIKTRGQQVTLSCSPISGHRSVSWYQQTPGQGLQFLFEYFSETQRNKGNFPGRFSGRQFSNSRSEMNVSTLELGDSALYLCASSLGTASPGLSTYEQYFGPGTRLTVT.